Only one count was recorded for the clone carrying this T cell receptor beta chain. The antigen remains undetermined. These data come from a study of T cell responses to AZD1222 COVID-19 vaccine. About the study: Analysis merged second doses at about 4 or about 12 weeks.

Study outcomes and limitations: Following two doses of AZD1222, Spike-specific TCR breadth and depth rose. The donor group comprised mostly white British people and more females; the analysis possibly underestimated clonal diversity. Just five or six AZD1222 recipients were seropositive at baseline.

Clones were sequenced by immunoSEQ multiplex PCR, and TCRdb holds only the in-frame ones, with some missing. Here the sample spans around 100,000 clones, roughly 88% being singletons. The germline V gene encodes CDR1 SGHTA and CDR2 FQGNSA. The CDR3 has 15 residues. The V gene lost 5 bases and the J gene lost 1 base, with 9 bases spanning the gap. This sequence was found in an adult in good health. The sample was peripheral blood, taken on day 0 of AZD1222 vaccination. The rearrangement joins TRBV7-2 to TRBJ2-6, with a tentative D call TRBD1 (6 bases). Here the CDR3 reads CASSIGGSGANVLTF. CDR3 nucleotide sequence: TGTGCCAGCAGCATAGGGGGTTCTGGGGCCAACGTCCTGACTTTC.